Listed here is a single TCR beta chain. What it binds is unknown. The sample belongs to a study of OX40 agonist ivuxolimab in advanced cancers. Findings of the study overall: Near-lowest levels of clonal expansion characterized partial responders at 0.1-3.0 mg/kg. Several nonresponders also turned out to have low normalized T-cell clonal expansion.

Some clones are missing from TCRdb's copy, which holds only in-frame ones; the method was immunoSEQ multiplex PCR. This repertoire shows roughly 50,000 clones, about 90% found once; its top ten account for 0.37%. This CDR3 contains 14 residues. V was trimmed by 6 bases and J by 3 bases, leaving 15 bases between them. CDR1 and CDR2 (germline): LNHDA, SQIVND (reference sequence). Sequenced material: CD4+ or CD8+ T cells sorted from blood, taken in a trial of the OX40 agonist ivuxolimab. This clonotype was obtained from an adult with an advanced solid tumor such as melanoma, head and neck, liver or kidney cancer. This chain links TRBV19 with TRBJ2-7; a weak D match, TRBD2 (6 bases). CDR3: CASSRESIHYEQYF. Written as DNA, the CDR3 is TGTGCCAGTAGCCGGGAGAGCATACACTACGAGCAGTACTTC.